These T cell receptor beta chains were read from a single sample in a study of blood T cells in healthy people across ages. TCRdb re-called the 5' RACE reads with MiXCR, one entry per CDR3 protein. The sample holds 980,000 or so distinct CDR3 sequences, about 48% seen once. The sample taken for sequencing was blood. The receptors originated from a man aged 25 to 40 in good health. CDR3s include the opening cysteine and the closing phenylalanine or tryptophan. Each record gives: V gene, J gene, clone size, D gene, CDR3 protein, CDR3 DNA. D genes are given only for firm matches. Clone size is stated in some rows and not others, as once, few, many or a class when expanded.

>TRBV12-3/TRBV12-4|TRBJ1-4|few|-
CASNEGTSEKLFF
TGTGCCAGCAACGAGGGGACCAGTGAAAAACTGTTTTTT
>TRBV5-1|TRBJ2-5|few|-
CASMSGTFIGETQYF
TGCGCCAGCATGTCCGGGACCTTTATCGGAGAGACCCAGTACTTC
>TRBV16|TRBJ1-2|few|TRBD1
CASSQSGGGSYGYTF
TGTGCCAGCAGCCAATCAGGGGGCGGGAGCTATGGCTACACCTTC
>TRBV5-1|TRBJ2-2|-|TRBD2
CASRPSGENTGELFF
TGCGCCAGCAGACCTAGCGGGGAGAACACCGGGGAGCTGTTTTTT
>TRBV7-2|TRBJ1-3|few|-
CASSLDRASGNTIYF
TGTGCCAGCAGCTTGGACCGAGCTTCTGGAAACACCATATATTTT
>TRBV27|TRBJ1-4|-|TRBD1
CASRRGGQANEKLFF
TGTGCCAGCCGCCGAGGGGGACAGGCTAATGAAAAACTGTTTTTT
>TRBV30|TRBJ1-2|few|-
CAWSRGGYTF
TGTGCCTGGAGCCGGGGTGGCTACACCTTC
>TRBV3-1|TRBJ2-3|-|-
CARSQLATSTDTQYF
TGTGCCCGCAGCCAGCTAGCGACTAGCACAGATACGCAGTATTTT
>TRBV5-5|TRBJ1-2|-|TRBD1
CASSTVPGQGNYGYTF
TGTGCCAGCAGCACCGTCCCGGGACAGGGAAACTATGGCTACACCTTC
>TRBV11-3|TRBJ1-1|-|-
CASSFTNTEAFF
TGTGCCAGCAGCTTTACGAACACTGAAGCTTTCTTT
>TRBV12-3/TRBV12-4|TRBJ2-5|-|-
CASSPTWAQTQYF
TGTGCCAGCAGTCCCACATGGGCTCAGACCCAGTACTTC
>TRBV18|TRBJ2-1|-|-
CASSPGRTYNEQFF
TGTGCCAGCTCACCAGGGCGAACCTACAATGAGCAGTTCTTC
>TRBV6-5|TRBJ1-2|few|TRBD1
CASSLNRGWTNYGYTF
TGTGCCAGCAGTCTGAACAGGGGGTGGACTAACTATGGCTACACCTTC
>TRBV20-1|TRBJ1-1|-|-
CSARPTGTRNTEAFF
TGCAGTGCTAGGCCAACCGGGACACGGAACACTGAAGCTTTCTTT
>TRBV20-1|TRBJ2-7|-|TRBD1
CSASRTGPYEQYF
TGCAGTGCTAGCAGGACAGGGCCCTACGAGCAGTACTTC
>TRBV12-3/TRBV12-4|TRBJ2-6|-|-
CASSTAGANVLTF
TGTGCCAGCAGTACCGCTGGGGCCAACGTCCTGACTTTC
>TRBV28|TRBJ2-7|-|-
CASSLLTDSPRYF
TGTGCCAGCAGTTTACTGACGGATTCGCCTCGGTACTTC
>TRBV30|TRBJ1-2|-|-
CAWTNGGERGYTF
TGTGCCTGGACCAACGGGGGGGAACGAGGCTACACCTTC
>TRBV2|TRBJ1-2|-|TRBD1
CASSPLQGSYGYTF
TGTGCCAGCAGCCCCCTACAGGGGTCCTATGGCTACACCTTC
>TRBV5-1|TRBJ2-6|once|-
CASSESLYSGTNVLTF
TGCGCCAGCAGCGAATCCCTCTACTCTGGGACCAACGTCCTGACTTTC
>TRBV12-3/TRBV12-4|TRBJ1-3|once|-
CASNSGDGNTIYF
TGTGCCAGCAATTCGGGGGACGGAAACACCATATATTTT
>TRBV5-1|TRBJ2-1|few|-
CASSLWTPLDEQFF
TGCGCCAGCAGCCTGTGGACCCCTTTGGATGAGCAGTTCTTC
>TRBV2|TRBJ1-4|many|-
CATGQGRLNEKLFF
TGTGCCACCGGCCAGGGACGGCTTAATGAAAAACTGTTTTTT
>TRBV20-1|TRBJ2-5|-|-
CSGGEGQTIATEQYF
TGCAGTGGCGGGGAAGGACAGACAATCGCTACGGAGCAGTACTTC
>TRBV27|TRBJ2-3|-|-
CASSSRQSRSDTQYF
TGTGCCAGCAGTTCCCGGCAGTCGAGGTCAGATACGCAGTATTTT
>TRBV9|TRBJ2-7|few|-
CASSVGGSPGEEQYF
TGTGCCAGCAGCGTAGGGGGAAGTCCTGGGGAAGAGCAGTACTTC
>TRBV20-1|TRBJ2-1|-|-
CSARDFTTSINEQFF
TGCAGTGCTAGAGATTTTACGACGTCAATAAATGAGCAGTTCTTC